A single sample is the source of the 25 T cell receptor beta chains below, sequenced in a study of OX40 agonist ivuxolimab in advanced cancers. Data came from immunoSEQ multiplex PCR; TCRdb stores just in-frame clones and leaves some out. The sample includes around 38,000 clones, 82% of them seen just once. Sequences were derived from CD4+ or CD8+ T cells sorted from blood, sampled in a trial of the OX40 agonist ivuxolimab. All receptors derive from an adult with an advanced solid tumor such as melanoma, head and neck, liver or kidney cancer.

The V gene is TRBV6-6, the J gene TRBJ2-7; 7 bases are shared with TRBD2. The ends lost 5 bases at V and 1 base at J; junction bases unmatched: 2. This CDR3 has 13 residues. CDR1 and CDR2 from the germline V gene are MNHNY and SVGAGI (reference sequence). The CDR3 bases are TGTGCCAGCAGTCTAGCGGAATCCTACGAGCAGTACTTC. This encodes CASSLAESYEQYF.

This clone was observed a few times. The chain recombines TRBV6-5 with TRBJ1-2, with D unclear. Trimming left V 2 bases short and J 7 bases short, with 8 bases between. Per the germline V gene, CDR1 is MNHEY and CDR2 is SVGAGI. There are 12 residues in the CDR3. CDR3 DNA sequence: TGTGCCAGCAGTTACGGAGGCGGTGGCTACACCTTC. It is translated as CASSYGGGGYTF.

V and J are TRBV5-1 and TRBJ1-1; the D is unclear. V shed 4 bases and J shed 3 bases, with 22 bases lying between them. Germline V lookup: CDR1 SGHRS, CDR2 YFSETQ. The CDR3 consists of 17 residues. This CDR3 reads CASSLEEVLFEDTEAFF. The DNA for the CDR3 is TGCGCCAGCAGCCTGGAAGAGGTATTATTTGAGGACACTGAAGCTTTCTTT.

The chain is built from TRBV27 and TRBJ1-5; perhaps TRBD1 as D (5 bases). The CDR3 totals 14 residues. CDR1 and CDR2 (germline): MNHEY, SMNVEV (reference sequence). Trimming stripped 5 bases from V and 4 bases from J, with 12 bases between. The CDR3 nucleotides read TGTGCCAGCAGTCTGGGACCGAATAATCAGCCCCAGCATTTT. The encoded protein is CASSLGPNNQPQHF.

The V and J genes are TRBV5-1 and TRBJ2-3; D remains unclear. Trimming took off 3 bases at V and 3 bases at J, with 14 bases between the two ends. The CDR3 is made up of 15 amino acids. Germline CDR1 is SGHRS and CDR2 is YFSETQ. DNA of the CDR3: TGCGCCAGCAGCTACGGCATATTAACGACAGATACGCAGTATTTT. It is translated as CASSYGILTTDTQYF.

The chain employs TRBV20-1 and TRBJ2-5, with 9 bases lining up with TRBD2. The V segment lost 3 bases and the J segment 9 bases; nucleotides outside the gene matches: 2. The CDR3 length is 11 residues. The germline gives CDR1 DFQATT, CDR2 SNEGSKA (reference sequence). For the CDR3, the DNA is TGCAGTGCTAGGCGGGGGGGGGCCCAGTACTTC. Residues: CSARRGGAQYF.

This clone occurred once. The chain couples TRBV5-1 to TRBJ2-2; D is undetermined. Between the trimmed V and J ends, which lost 4 bases and 7 bases, there was a span of 20 bases. Germline assignment: CDR1 SGHRS and CDR2 YFSETQ. The CDR3 covers 16 residues. The DNA of the CDR3 is TGCGCCAGCAGCGAAAGACCAAGCCCGTCCGGCGGGGAGCTGTTTTTT. Its translation is CASSERPSPSGGELFF.

The chain has TRBV7-9 and TRBJ2-3; 7 bases are a match to TRBD2. CDR3 length equals 15 residues. Germline CDR1 reads SEHNR; CDR2 reads FQNEAQ (reference sequence). J lost 2 bases, V lost 3 bases, and 5 bases had no gene match. The CDR3 nucleotides are TGTGCCAGCAGCTTTGTCGGGAGGATCACAGATACGCAGTATTTT. Its translation: CASSFVGRITDTQYF. Using reference TRBV7-9 and TRBJ2-3 for the parts outside the CDR3, the full variable domain is DTGVSQNPRHKITKRGQNVTFRCDPISEHNRLYWYRQTLGQGPEFLTYFQNEAQLEKSRLLSDRFSAERPKGSFSTLEIQRTEQGDSAMYLCASSFVGRITDTQYFGPGTRLTVL.

This chain joins TRBV7-8 and TRBJ2-1; D might be TRBD2 (6 bases). V was trimmed by 3 bases and J by 7 bases, leaving 10 bases between them. The CDR3 runs to 13 residues. The germline V gene encodes CDR1 SGHVS and CDR2 FQNEAQ. CDR3 in amino acids: CASSFLLANEQFF. The CDR3 DNA sequence: TGTGCCAGCAGCTTCCTGCTAGCGAATGAGCAGTTCTTC.

J is TRBJ2-1 and V is TRBV27; 7 bases align to TRBD2. Germline V lookup: CDR1 MNHEY, CDR2 SMNVEV (reference sequence). This CDR3 region has 14 residues. V was clipped by 2 bases and J by 6 bases; unmatched bases: 4. CDR3 bases: TGTGCCAGCAGTTTACGGCGGGAGTTCAATGAGCAGTTCTTC. Translating it yields CASSLRREFNEQFF.

The V call is TRBV19, the J call TRBJ2-1; weak D call: TRBD2 (5 bases). This CDR3 has 15 amino acids. Trimming shortened V by 5 bases and J by 5 bases, and 16 bases separated the two germline ends. The V gene's germline CDR1 is LNHDA and CDR2 SQIVND (reference sequence). Here the CDR3 DNA reads TGTGCCAGTAGTTTTGGGGAGATGGGCCACAATGAGCAGTTCTTC. It is translated as CASSFGEMGHNEQFF.

V usage is TRBV25-1 and J usage is TRBJ1-2; D is possibly TRBD1 (5 bases). The germline gives CDR1 MGHDK, CDR2 SYGVNS. CDR3 length equals 13 residues. V lost 3 bases and J lost 4, with 9 bases in between. The CDR3 DNA is TGTGCCAGCAGTGATTTCCAGGGCTATGGCTACACCTTC. This gives the protein CASSDFQGYGYTF.

This chain uses TRBV10-2 with TRBJ2-1; 10 positions agree with TRBD2. Losses at the gene ends were 7 bases for V and 8 bases for J; bases not matched to a gene: 2. This CDR3 contains 12 residues. In germline, CDR1 is WSHSY, CDR2 SAAADI. The CDR3, as DNA: TGCGCCAGCAAAGCGGGAGGGGATGAGCAGTTCTTC. Translating it yields CASKAGGDEQFF.

The chain employs TRBV27 and TRBJ2-7; TRBD2 agrees at 7 bases. This CDR3 is 14 amino acids long. V gave up 4 bases and J gave up 4 bases; unmatched junction bases: 7. In germline, CDR1 is MNHEY, CDR2 SMNVEV (reference sequence). The CDR3 DNA follows: TGTGCCAGCAGTTATAGAGCGGGATCATACGAGCAGTACTTC. As protein: CASSYRAGSYEQYF.

Only one count was recorded for this clone. This chain links TRBV13 with TRBJ2-7, with TRBD1 matching 7 bases. The CDR3 spans 12 residues. Trimming removed 3 bases from V and 5 bases from J; junction bases left unmatched: 1. Germline CDR1 and CDR2: PRHDT and FYEKMQ (reference sequence). CDR3 protein: CASSFGTDEQYF. The CDR3 DNA sequence: TGTGCCAGCAGCTTCGGGACAGACGAGCAGTACTTC.

The chain links TRBV7-9 to TRBJ2-1; 9 positions match TRBD1. With 0 bases clipped from V and 8 bases from J, the junction kept 5 bases outside the gene matches. CDR3 length: 15 residues. Germline assignment: CDR1 SEHNR and CDR2 FQNEAQ (reference sequence). This chain's CDR3 is CASSLAGTGIDEQFF. The CDR3 DNA reads as TGTGCCAGCAGCTTAGCAGGGACAGGGATCGATGAGCAGTTCTTC.

V usage is TRBV7-8 and J usage is TRBJ1-3, with 12 positions matching TRBD1. Germline V gene sequence: CDR1 SGHVS, CDR2 FQNEAQ. V shed 4 bases and J 6 bases; nucleotides not matched to a gene: 7. The CDR3 is 16 amino acids. CDR3 coding DNA: TGTGCCAGCAGCTCGTTACCGGGACAGGGGGCAAACACCATATATTTT. Translation gives CASSSLPGQGANTIYF.

The chain joins TRBV6-5 to TRBJ2-7; D is ambiguous. CDR3 length: 16 residues. Trimming removed 0 bases at V and 3 bases at J, with 15 bases between. Germline assignment: CDR1 MNHEY and CDR2 SVGAGI. The CDR3 loop reads CASSYSTGHNHYEQYF. The CDR3 DNA reads TGTGCCAGCAGTTACTCGACCGGGCACAACCACTACGAGCAGTACTTC.

The V gene is TRBV5-4, the J gene TRBJ2-5; 9 nucleotides match TRBD2. The CDR3 contains 14 residues. The V segment lost 9 bases and the J segment 2 bases; nucleotides outside the gene matches: 8. Germline values: CDR1 SGHNT, CDR2 YYREEE (reference sequence). The CDR3 DNA reads TGTGCCATGGGGCGGGAGGGCCCACAAGAGACCCAGTACTTC. Translated, it gives CAMGREGPQETQYF.

The chain joins TRBV7-7 to TRBJ2-7; 7 bases are a match to TRBD1. CDR1 SSHAT and CDR2 FNYEAQ come from the germline V gene (reference sequence). This CDR3 contains 13 residues. The ends lost 6 bases at V and 2 bases at J; junction bases unmatched: 4. CDR3 nucleotides: TGTGCCAGCAGTCCACAGGGGACCTACGAGCAGTACTTC. This gives the protein CASSPQGTYEQYF.

The chain has TRBV5-1 and TRBJ2-1, with 9 bases fitting TRBD2. The germline V gene encodes CDR1 SGHRS and CDR2 YFSETQ. V dropped 0 bases and J dropped 4; count of bases not matched to a gene: 5. This CDR3 spans 16 amino acids. The CDR3 DNA sequence: TGCGCCAGCAGCTTGGTCCTAGCGGGGACTTACAATGAGCAGTTCTTC. This sequence encodes CASSLVLAGTYNEQFF.

The DNA of the CDR3 is TGTGCCAGCAGTAGTTGGTTAGGGGTCAAGAACATTCAGTACTTC. Its translation: CASSSWLGVKNIQYF. The V and J genes are TRBV6-5 and TRBJ2-4, with a possible D match to TRBD1 (5 bases). The CDR3 totals 15 residues. Trimming shortened V by 5 bases and J by 7 bases, and 18 bases separated the two germline ends. Germline CDR1 reads MNHEY; CDR2 reads SVGAGI.

The chain links TRBV12-5 to TRBJ2-5; the D call may be TRBD1 or TRBD2 (5 bases each). The V end lost 4 bases, the J end lost 7 bases, and 7 bases lay between the germline ends. The CDR3 is made up of 11 amino acids. Germline CDR1 is LGHNT and CDR2 is FRNRAP. The CDR3 DNA follows: TGTGCTAGTGGTTCCGGGACGACCCAGTACTTC. This translates into CASGSGTTQYF.

This chain connects TRBV5-4 to TRBJ2-2, with 9 bases matching TRBD1. Looked up from germline, CDR1 is SGHNT and CDR2 is YYREEE (reference sequence). With V trimmed by 5 bases and J by 4 bases, 6 bases remained unmatched. The CDR3 is made up of 15 amino acids. The CDR3 spells CASSPQQGATGELFF. CDR3 sequence (DNA): TGTGCCAGCAGTCCTCAACAGGGGGCCACCGGGGAGCTGTTTTTT. The full variable domain, rest sourced from reference TRBV5-4 and TRBJ2-2, is ETGVTQSPTHLIKTRGQQVTLRCSSQSGHNTVSWYQQALGQGPQFIFQYYREEENGRGNFPPRFSGLQFPNYSSELNVNALELDDSALYLCASSPQQGATGELFFGEGSRLTVL.

V gene TRBV4-3 combines with J gene TRBJ2-7; 7 bases are shared with TRBD2. CDR1 and CDR2 from the germline V gene are LGHNA and YSLEER. The V and J ends lost 1 base and 3 bases, in that order; junction bases with no gene match: 9. The CDR3 length is 16 residues. CDR3 residues: CASSQVGREGIYEQYF. DNA for the CDR3: TGCGCCAGCAGCCAAGTCGGCAGGGAGGGGATCTACGAGCAGTACTTC.